The present TCR beta chain was sequenced within a study of blood T cell repertoires in COVID-19. Study information: The samples span acute and convalescent COVID-19 from the United States, Italy and Spain.

Germline V gene data show CDR1 as LGHDT and CDR2 as YNNKEL (reference sequence). V shed 4 bases, J shed 4 bases, and the junction held 3 bases outside the gene matches. This CDR3 spans 14 amino acids. As to this clone: Additional DNA sequences in this sample encode the identical CDR3.

In the source study's methods: The assay estimated nucleated cells by amplifying reference gene primers. The repertoire was sequenced with immunoSEQ multiplex PCR; TCRdb's copy has only in-frame clones and lacks some. V and J calls and clone size are copied from that table; D and trimming were computed from the DNA. The profile shows under 300,000 clones, around 83% of them singletons. This chain uses TRBV3-1 (or the pseudogene TRBV3-2) with TRBJ2-4, with 8 bases identical to TRBD1. The specimen sequenced was peripheral blood. The TCR originated in a man aged 25-40 years who had recovered from COVID-19. CDR3 bases: TGTGCCAGCAGCCCCGGACAGGGAAAAAACATTCAGTACTTC. This encodes CASSPGQGKNIQYF.